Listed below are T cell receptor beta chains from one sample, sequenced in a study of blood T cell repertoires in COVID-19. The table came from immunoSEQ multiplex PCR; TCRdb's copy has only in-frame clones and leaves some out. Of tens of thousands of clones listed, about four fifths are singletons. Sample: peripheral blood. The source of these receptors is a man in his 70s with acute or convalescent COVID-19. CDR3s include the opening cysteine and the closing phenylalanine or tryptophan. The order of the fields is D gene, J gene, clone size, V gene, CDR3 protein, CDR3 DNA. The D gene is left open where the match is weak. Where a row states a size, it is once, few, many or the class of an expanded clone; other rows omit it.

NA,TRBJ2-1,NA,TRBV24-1,CATSPTGEAYNEQFF,TGTGCCACCAGTCCAACAGGGGAGGCCTACAATGAGCAGTTCTTC
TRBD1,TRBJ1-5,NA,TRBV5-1,CASSLGQGASQPQHF,TGCGCCAGCAGCTTGGGACAGGGGGCCTCTCAGCCCCAGCATTTT
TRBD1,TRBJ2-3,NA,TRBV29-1,CTVDRAHTDTQYF,TGCACCGTCGACAGGGCGCACACAGATACGCAGTATTTT
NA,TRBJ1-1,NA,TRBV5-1,CASSRQVSSEGAFF,TGCGCCAGCTCCCGACAGGTTTCGTCAGAGGGAGCTTTCTTT
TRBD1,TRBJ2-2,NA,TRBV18,CASSPGQGGTGELFF,TGTGCCAGCTCACCCGGACAGGGAGGCACCGGGGAGCTGTTTTTT
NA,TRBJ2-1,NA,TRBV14,CASSQVASGHNEQFF,TGTGCCAGCAGCCAAGTAGCCAGCGGCCACAATGAGCAGTTCTTC
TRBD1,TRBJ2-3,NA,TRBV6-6,CASSPTTGGAYTQYF,TGTGCCAGCAGTCCAACGACAGGGGGCGCGTATACGCAGTATTTT
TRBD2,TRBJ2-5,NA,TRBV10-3,CAISPGLAEGRETQYF,TGTGCCATCAGCCCGGGTCTAGCGGAGGGAAGAGAGACCCAGTACTTC
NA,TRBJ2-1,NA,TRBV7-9,CASSSRPTGQYGNEQFF,TGTGCCAGCAGCTCCAGGCCTACTGGCCAGTATGGTAATGAGCAGTTCTTC
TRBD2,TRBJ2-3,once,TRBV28,CASTLAGGMDTQYF,TGTGCCAGCACTTTAGCGGGAGGTATGGATACGCAGTATTTT
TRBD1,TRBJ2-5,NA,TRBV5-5,CASSLRQGPQETQYF,TGTGCCAGCAGCTTGAGACAGGGCCCCCAAGAGACCCAGTACTTC
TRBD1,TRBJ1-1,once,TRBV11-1,CASSRDRAEAFF,TGTGCCAGCAGTCGGGACAGGGCTGAAGCTTTCTTT
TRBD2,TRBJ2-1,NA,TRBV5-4,CASSLSLGISGYNEQFF,TGTGCCAGCAGCTTGTCGCTAGGGATTAGCGGGTACAATGAGCAGTTCTTC
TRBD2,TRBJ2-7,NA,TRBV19,CASSSRGSGGVNEQYF,TGTGCCAGTAGTTCTCGAGGGAGCGGGGGGGTCAACGAGCAGTACTTC